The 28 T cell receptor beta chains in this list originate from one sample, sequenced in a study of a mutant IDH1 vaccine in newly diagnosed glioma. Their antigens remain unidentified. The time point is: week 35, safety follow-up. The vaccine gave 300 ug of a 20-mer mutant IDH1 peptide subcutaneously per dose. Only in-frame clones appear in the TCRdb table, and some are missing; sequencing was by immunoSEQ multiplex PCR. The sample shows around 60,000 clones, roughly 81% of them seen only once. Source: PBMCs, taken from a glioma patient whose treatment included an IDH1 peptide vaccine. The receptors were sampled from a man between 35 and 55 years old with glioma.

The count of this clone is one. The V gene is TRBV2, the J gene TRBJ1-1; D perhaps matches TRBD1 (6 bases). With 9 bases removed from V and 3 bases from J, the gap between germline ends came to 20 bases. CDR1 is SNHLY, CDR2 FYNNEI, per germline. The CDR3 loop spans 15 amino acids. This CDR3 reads CASHGLHEGDTEAFF. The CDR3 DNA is TGTGCCAGTCACGGACTGCACGAGGGGGACACTGAAGCTTTCTTT. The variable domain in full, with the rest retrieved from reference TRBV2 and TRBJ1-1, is EPEVTQTPSHQVTQMGQEVILRCVPISNHLYFYWYRQILGQKVEFLVSFYNNEISEKSEIFDDQFSVERPDGSNFTLKIRSTKLEDSAMYFCASHGLHEGDTEAFFGQGTRLTVV.

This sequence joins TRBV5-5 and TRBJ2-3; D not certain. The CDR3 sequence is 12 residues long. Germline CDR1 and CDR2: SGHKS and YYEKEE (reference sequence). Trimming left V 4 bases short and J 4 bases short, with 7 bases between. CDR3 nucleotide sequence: TGTGCCAGCAGCCAGCCGTCAGATACGCAGTATTTT. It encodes CASSQPSDTQYF. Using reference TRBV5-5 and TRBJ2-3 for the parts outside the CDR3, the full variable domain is DAGVTQSPTHLIKTRGQQVTLRCSPISGHKSVSWYQQVLGQGPQFIFQYYEKEERGRGNFPDRFSARQFPNYSSELNVNALLLGDSALYLCASSQPSDTQYFGPGTRLTVL.

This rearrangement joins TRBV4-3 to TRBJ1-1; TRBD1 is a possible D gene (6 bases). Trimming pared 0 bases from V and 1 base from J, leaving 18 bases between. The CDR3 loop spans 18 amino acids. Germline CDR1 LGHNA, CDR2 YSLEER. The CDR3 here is CASSQERGYAGANTEAFF. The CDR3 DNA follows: TGCGCCAGCAGCCAAGAAAGGGGGTATGCAGGGGCGAACACTGAAGCTTTCTTT.

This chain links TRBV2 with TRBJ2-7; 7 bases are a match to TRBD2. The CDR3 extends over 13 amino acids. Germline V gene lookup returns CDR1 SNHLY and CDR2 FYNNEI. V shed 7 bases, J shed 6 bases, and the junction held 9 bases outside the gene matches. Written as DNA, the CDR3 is TGTGCCAGCATGTCCTGGTCGGGGGGCGAGCAGTACTTC. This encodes CASMSWSGGEQYF.

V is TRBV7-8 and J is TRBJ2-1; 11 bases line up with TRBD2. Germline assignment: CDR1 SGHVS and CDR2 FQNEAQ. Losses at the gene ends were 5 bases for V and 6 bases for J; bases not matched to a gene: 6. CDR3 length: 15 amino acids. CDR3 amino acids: CASSRTSGLGNEQFF. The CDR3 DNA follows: TGTGCCAGCAGCCGGACTAGCGGGCTAGGCAATGAGCAGTTCTTC. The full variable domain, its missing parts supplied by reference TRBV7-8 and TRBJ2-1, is GAGVSQSPRYKVAKRGQDVALRCDPISGHVSLFWYQQALGQGPEFLTYFQNEAQLDKSGLPSDRFFAERPEGSVSTLKIQRTQQEDSAVYLCASSRTSGLGNEQFFGPGTRLTVL.

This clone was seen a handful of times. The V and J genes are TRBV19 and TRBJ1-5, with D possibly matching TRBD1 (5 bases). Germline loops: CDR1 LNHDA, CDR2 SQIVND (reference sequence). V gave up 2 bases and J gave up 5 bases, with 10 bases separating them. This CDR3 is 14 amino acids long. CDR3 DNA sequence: TGTGCCAGTAGTATAACGGCAGGGTATCAGCCCCAGCATTTT. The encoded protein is CASSITAGYQPQHF.

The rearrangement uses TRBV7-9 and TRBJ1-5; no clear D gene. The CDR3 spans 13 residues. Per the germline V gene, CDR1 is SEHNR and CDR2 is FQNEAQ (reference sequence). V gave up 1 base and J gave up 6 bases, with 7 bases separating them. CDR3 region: CASSLELGQPQHF. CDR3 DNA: TGTGCCAGCAGCTTAGAGTTGGGTCAGCCCCAGCATTTT.

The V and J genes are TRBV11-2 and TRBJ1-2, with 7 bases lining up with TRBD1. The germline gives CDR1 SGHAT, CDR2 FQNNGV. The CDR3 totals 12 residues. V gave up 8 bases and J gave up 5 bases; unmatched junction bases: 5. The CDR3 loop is CASQGGQYGYTF. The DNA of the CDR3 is TGTGCCAGCCAGGGGGGCCAATATGGCTACACCTTC.

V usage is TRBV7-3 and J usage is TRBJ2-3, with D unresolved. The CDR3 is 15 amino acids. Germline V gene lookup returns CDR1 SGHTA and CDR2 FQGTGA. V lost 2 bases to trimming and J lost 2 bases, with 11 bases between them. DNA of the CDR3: TGTGCCAGCAGCTTAGCTAGGACGGTCACAGATACGCAGTATTTT. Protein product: CASSLARTVTDTQYF. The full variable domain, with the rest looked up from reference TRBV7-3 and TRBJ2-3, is GAGVSQTPSNKVTEKGKYVELRCDPISGHTALYWYRQSLGQGPEFLIYFQGTGAADDSGLPNDRFFAVRPEGSVSTLKIQRTERGDSAVYLCASSLARTVTDTQYFGPGTRLTVL.

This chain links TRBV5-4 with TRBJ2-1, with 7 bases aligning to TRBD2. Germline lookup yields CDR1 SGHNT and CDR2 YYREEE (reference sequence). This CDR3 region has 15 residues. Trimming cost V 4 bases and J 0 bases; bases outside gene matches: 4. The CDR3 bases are TGTGCCAGCAGCCCCAGGACTAGCTCCTACAATGAGCAGTTCTTC. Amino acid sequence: CASSPRTSSYNEQFF.

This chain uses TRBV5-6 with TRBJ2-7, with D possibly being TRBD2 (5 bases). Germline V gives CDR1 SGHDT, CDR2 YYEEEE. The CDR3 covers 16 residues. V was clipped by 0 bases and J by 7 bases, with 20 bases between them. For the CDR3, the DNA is TGTGCCAGCAGCTTGGGAGGGTCGGCTGGGGTCCGGGAGCAGTACTTC. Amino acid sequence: CASSLGGSAGVREQYF.

The CDR3, as DNA: TGTGCCAGCAGTCAACCCGGGACAGGGGTCAATGAGCAGTTCTTC. It is translated as CASSQPGTGVNEQFF. The chain carries TRBV28 and TRBJ2-1, with 10 bases matching TRBD1. Germline CDR1 and CDR2: MDHEN and SYDVKM. The CDR3 is 15 residues long. Trimming took 5 bases from V and 6 from J; bases not matched to a gene: 7.

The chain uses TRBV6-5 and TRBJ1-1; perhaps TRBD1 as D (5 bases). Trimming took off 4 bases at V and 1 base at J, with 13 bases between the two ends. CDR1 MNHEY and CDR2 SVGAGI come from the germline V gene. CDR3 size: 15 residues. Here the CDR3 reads CASSSQGLENTEAFF. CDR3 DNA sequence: TGTGCCAGCAGTTCTCAGGGACTGGAGAACACTGAAGCTTTCTTT.

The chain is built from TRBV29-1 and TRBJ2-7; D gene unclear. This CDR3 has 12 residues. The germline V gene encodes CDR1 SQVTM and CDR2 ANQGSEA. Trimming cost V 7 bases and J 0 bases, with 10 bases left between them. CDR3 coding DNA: TGCAGCGCCCGGCTTAGCTCCTACGAGCAGTACTTC. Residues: CSARLSSYEQYF.

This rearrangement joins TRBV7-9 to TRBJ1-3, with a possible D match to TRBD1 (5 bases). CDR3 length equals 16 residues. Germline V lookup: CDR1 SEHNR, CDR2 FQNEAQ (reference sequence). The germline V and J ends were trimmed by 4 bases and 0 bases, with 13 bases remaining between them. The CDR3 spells CASSWGHGFSGNTIYF. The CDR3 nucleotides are TGTGCCAGCAGCTGGGGCCACGGGTTCTCTGGAAACACCATATATTTT.

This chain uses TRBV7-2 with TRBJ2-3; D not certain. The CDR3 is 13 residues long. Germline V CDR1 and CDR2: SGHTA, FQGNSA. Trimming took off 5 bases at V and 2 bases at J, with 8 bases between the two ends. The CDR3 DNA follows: TGTGCCAGCAGCCTGGTGTTCACAGATACGCAGTATTTT. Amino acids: CASSLVFTDTQYF.

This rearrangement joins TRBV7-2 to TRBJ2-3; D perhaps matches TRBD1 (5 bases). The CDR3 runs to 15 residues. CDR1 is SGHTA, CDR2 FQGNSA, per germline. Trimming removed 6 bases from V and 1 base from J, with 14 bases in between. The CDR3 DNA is TGTGCCAGCAGACAAGACAGTCACCGCACAGATACGCAGTATTTT. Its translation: CASRQDSHRTDTQYF.

The CDR3 region is CASTPGWGRYNYGYTF. CDR3 DNA: TGTGCCAGTACCCCAGGTTGGGGTAGGTATAACTATGGCTACACCTTC. The chain uses TRBV19 and TRBJ1-2; no definite D call. The CDR3 spans 16 residues. V shed 7 bases and J shed 1 base, with 19 bases lying between them. Germline V gene data show CDR1 as LNHDA and CDR2 as SQIVND (reference sequence).

The CDR3 loop reads CASSSRGYYEQYF. The DNA for the CDR3 is TGTGCCAGCAGCTCCCGTGGGTACTACGAGCAGTACTTC. The chain is built from TRBV6-1 and TRBJ2-7; D remains unclear. Per the germline V gene, CDR1 is MNHNS and CDR2 is SASEGT. The CDR3 is 13 amino acids. Trimming removed 6 bases at V and 3 bases at J, with 12 bases between.

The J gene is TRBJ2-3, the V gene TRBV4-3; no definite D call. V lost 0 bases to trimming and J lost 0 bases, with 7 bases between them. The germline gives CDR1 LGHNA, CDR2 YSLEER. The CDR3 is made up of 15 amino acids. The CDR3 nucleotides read TGCGCCAGCAGCCAAGACCCTCTTAGCACAGATACGCAGTATTTT. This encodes CASSQDPLSTDTQYF.

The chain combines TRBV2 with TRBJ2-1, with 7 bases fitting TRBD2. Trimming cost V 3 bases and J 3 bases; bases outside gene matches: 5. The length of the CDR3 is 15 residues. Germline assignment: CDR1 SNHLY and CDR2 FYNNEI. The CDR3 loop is CASSDKRGGYNEQFF. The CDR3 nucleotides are TGTGCCAGCAGTGATAAGCGGGGTGGCTACAATGAGCAGTTCTTC.

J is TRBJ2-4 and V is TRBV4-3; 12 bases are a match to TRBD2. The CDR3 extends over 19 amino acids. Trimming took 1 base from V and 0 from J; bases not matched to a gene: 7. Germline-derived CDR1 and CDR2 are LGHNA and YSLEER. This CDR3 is CASSQVLAGGNLAKNIQYF. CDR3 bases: TGCGCCAGCAGCCAAGTACTAGCGGGAGGAAACTTAGCCAAAAACATTCAGTACTTC.

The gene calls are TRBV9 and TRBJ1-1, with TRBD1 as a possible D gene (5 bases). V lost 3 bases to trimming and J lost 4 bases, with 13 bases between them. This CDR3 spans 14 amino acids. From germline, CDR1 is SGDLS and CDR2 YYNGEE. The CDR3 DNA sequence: TGTGCCAGCAGCGGGAGGCGGGGGGGCACTGAAGCTTTCTTT. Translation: CASSGRRGGTEAFF.

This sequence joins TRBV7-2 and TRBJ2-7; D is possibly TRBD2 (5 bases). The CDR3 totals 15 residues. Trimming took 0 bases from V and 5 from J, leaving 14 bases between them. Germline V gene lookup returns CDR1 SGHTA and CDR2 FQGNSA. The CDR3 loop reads CASSLAASGYHEQYF. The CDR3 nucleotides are TGTGCCAGCAGCTTAGCGGCGTCGGGGTATCACGAGCAGTACTTC.

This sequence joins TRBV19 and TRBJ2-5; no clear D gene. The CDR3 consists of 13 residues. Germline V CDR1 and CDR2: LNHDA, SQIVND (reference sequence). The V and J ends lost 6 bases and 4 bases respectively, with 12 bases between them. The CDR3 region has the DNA TGTGCCAGTAGGATGACTGGAGCAGAGACCCAGTACTTC. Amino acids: CASRMTGAETQYF. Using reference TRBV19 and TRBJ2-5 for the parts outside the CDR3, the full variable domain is DGGITQSPKYLFRKEGQNVTLSCEQNLNHDAMYWYRQDPGQGLRLIYYSQIVNDFQKGDIAEGYSVSREKKESFPLTVTSAQKNPTAFYLCASRMTGAETQYFGPGTRLLVL.

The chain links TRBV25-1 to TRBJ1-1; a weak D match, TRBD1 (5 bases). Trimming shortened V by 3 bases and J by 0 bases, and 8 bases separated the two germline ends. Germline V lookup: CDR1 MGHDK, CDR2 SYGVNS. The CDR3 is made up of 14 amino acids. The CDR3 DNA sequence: TGTGCCAGCAGTGAGGGACCAATGAACACTGAAGCTTTCTTT. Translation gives CASSEGPMNTEAFF.

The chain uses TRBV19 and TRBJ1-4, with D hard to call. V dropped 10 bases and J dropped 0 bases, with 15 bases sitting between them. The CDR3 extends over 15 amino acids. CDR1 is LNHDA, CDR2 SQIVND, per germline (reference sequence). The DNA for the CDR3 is TGTGCCACCGCGGGCAGCCTTACAACTAATGAAAAACTGTTTTTT. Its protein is CATAGSLTTNEKLFF. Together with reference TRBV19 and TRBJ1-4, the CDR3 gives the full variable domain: DGGITQSPKYLFRKEGQNVTLSCEQNLNHDAMYWYRQDPGQGLRLIYYSQIVNDFQKGDIAEGYSVSREKKESFPLTVTSAQKNPTAFYLCATAGSLTTNEKLFFGSGTQLSVL.

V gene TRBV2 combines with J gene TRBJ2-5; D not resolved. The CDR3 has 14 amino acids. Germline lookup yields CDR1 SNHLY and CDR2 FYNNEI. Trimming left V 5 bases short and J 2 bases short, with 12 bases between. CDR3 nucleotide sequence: TGTGCCAGCAGTCTACGCCTATCTCAAGAGACCCAGTACTTC. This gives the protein CASSLRLSQETQYF. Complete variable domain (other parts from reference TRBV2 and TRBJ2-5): EPEVTQTPSHQVTQMGQEVILRCVPISNHLYFYWYRQILGQKVEFLVSFYNNEISEKSEIFDDQFSVERPDGSNFTLKIRSTKLEDSAMYFCASSLRLSQETQYFGPGTRLLVL.